This T cell receptor (beta chain) was documented in a study of OX40 agonist ivuxolimab in advanced cancers. Study-wide points: Antigen specificity was not determined for the expanded peripheral T cells. Both CD4+ and CD8+ T cell populations in blood had undergone clonal expansion by week 6 at 0.1 to 3.0 mg/kg.

The ends were cut back, 5 bases at V and 2 bases at J, with 13 bases in the middle. CDR1 SQVTM and CDR2 ANQGSEA come from the germline V gene. The CDR3 is 13 residues long. Libraries were prepared by immunoSEQ multiplex PCR; TCRdb keeps only in-frame clonotypes and omits some of them. The table has fewer than 45,000 clones, approximately 88% seen once. Peripheral blood came from all dose cohorts at three timepoints. Remarks on this clone: Its antigen is currently unknown.

The chain employs TRBV29-1 and TRBJ2-7, with D hard to call. The material sequenced was CD4+ or CD8+ T cells sorted from blood, taken in a trial of the OX40 agonist ivuxolimab. The origin of this receptor is an adult with an advanced solid tumor such as melanoma, head and neck, liver or kidney cancer. CDR3 sequence reads: CSVWASGTYEQYF. In DNA form, the CDR3 reads TGCAGCGTTTGGGCGTCGGGTACCTACGAGCAGTACTTC.